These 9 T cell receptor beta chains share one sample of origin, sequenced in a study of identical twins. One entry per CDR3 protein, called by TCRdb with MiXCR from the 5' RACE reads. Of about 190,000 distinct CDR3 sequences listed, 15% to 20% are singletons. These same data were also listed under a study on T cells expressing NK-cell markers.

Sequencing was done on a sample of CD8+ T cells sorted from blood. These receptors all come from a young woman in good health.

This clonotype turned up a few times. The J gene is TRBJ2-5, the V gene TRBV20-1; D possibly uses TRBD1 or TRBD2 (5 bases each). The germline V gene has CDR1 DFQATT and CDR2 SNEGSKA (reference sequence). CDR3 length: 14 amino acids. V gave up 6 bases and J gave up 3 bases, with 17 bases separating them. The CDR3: CSATLGDPKETQYF. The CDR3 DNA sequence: TGCAGTGCCACGCTTGGGGACCCTAAAGAGACCCAGTACTTC.

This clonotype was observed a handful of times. CDR3 protein: CASSPSVGQGTGELFF. In DNA, the CDR3 is TGTGCCAGCAGCCCCAGTGTGGGTCAGGGCACCGGGGAGCTGTTTTTT. This chain links TRBV7-6 with TRBJ2-2, with a weak D call TRBD1 (5 bases). Trimming took 5 bases from V and 4 from J, leaving 17 bases between them. Germline CDR1 SGHVS, CDR2 FNYEAQ. This CDR3 has 16 amino acids. Based on the CDR3 plus reference TRBV7-6 and TRBJ2-2, the full variable domain is GAGVSQSPRYKVTKRGQDVALRCDPISGHVSLYWYRQALGQGPEFLTYFNYEAQQDKSGLPNDRFSAERPEGSISTLTIQRTEQRDSAMYRCASSPSVGQGTGELFFGEGSRLTVL.

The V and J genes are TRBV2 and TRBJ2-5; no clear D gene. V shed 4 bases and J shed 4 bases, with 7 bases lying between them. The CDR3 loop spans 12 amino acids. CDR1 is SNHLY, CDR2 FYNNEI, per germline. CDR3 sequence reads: CASSGEAETQYF. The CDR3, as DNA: TGTGCCAGCAGTGGTGAGGCAGAGACCCAGTACTTC.

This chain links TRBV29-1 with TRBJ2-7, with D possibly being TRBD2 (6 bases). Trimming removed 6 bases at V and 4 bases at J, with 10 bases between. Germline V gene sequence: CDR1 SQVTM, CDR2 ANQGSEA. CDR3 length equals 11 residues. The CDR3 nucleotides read TGCAGCGTCGCGGGGAGGTACGAGCAGTACTTC. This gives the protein CSVAGRYEQYF.

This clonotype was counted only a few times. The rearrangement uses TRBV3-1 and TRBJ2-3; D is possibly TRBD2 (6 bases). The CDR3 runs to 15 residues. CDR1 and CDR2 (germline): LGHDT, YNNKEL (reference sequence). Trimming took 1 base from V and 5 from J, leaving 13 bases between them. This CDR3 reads CASSQAERVKDTQYF. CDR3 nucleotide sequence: TGTGCCAGCAGCCAAGCTGAGCGGGTAAAAGATACGCAGTATTTT.

CDR3 amino acids: CASSFVGLAGVTGELFF. The CDR3 DNA reads as TGTGCCAGCAGTTTTGTTGGATTAGCGGGAGTCACCGGGGAGCTGTTTTTT. The chain joins TRBV27 to TRBJ2-2; TRBD2 agrees at 9 bases. Per germline, CDR1 MNHEY and CDR2 SMNVEV (reference sequence). This CDR3 contains 17 residues. V lost 3 bases to trimming and J lost 4 bases; unmatched junction nucleotides: 9.

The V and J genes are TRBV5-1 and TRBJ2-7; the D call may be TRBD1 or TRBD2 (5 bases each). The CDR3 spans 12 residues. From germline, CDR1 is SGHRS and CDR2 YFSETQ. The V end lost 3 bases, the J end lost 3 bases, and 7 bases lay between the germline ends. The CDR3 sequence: CASSWDLYEQYF. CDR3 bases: TGCGCCAGCAGCTGGGACCTCTACGAGCAGTACTTC.

The CDR3 sequence: CSAGPGIRGYNEQFF. The CDR3 DNA reads as TGCAGTGCTGGGCCGGGAATACGAGGGTACAATGAGCAGTTCTTC. V is TRBV20-1 and J is TRBJ2-1, with a possible D match to TRBD2 (5 bases). Trimming stripped 5 bases from V and 4 bases from J, with 18 bases between. Germline CDR1 DFQATT, CDR2 SNEGSKA (reference sequence). The CDR3 consists of 15 residues.

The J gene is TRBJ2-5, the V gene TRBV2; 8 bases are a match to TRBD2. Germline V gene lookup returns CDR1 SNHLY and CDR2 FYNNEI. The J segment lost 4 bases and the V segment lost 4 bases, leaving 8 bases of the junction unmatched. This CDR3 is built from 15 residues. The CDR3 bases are TGTGCCAGCAGTGGGGGACTAGTTGAGGGAGAGACCCAGTACTTC. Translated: CASSGGLVEGETQYF.